This T cell receptor (beta chain) derives from a study of glioma-infiltrating T cells. Trimming shortened V by 0 bases and J by 7 bases, and 7 bases separated the two germline ends. The germline V gene encodes CDR1 DFQATT and CDR2 SNEGSKA (reference sequence). This CDR3 comprises 12 residues. Amplification of TCR alpha and beta CDR3 regions from RNA used iRepertoire nested multiplex PCR. TCRdb reanalysed the multiplex PCR reads using MiXCR and keeps one entry per CDR3 protein. The table lists about 140,000 distinct CDR3 sequences, roughly two fifths of them singletons. The receptor's source is a human donor with low-grade glioma or glioblastoma, undergoing nonglioma brain surgery, or in good health (not recorded which). The chain joins TRBV20-1 to TRBJ2-1; no clear D. The sample taken for sequencing was glioma tissue, nonneoplastic brain tissue, or PBMCs (not recorded which). The CDR3 DNA reads TGCAGTGCTAGAGAGAATTGGAATGAGCAGTTCTTC. This encodes CSARENWNEQFF.